The 21 T cell receptor beta chains below all came from one sample that was sequenced in a study of T cell changes during pregnancy in multiple sclerosis. TCRdb keeps only in-frame clones here, not all; method: immunoSEQ multiplex PCR. This sample has 30,000 to 45,000 clones; more than 75% occur once, and the top ten carry 0.5% to 0.65%. The sequencing here drew on CD4+ T cells from peripheral blood mononuclear cells, taken in the first trimester of pregnancy. These receptors all come from a female donor with multiple sclerosis, enrolled in a pregnancy study.

The chain uses TRBV6-1 and TRBJ2-5; D is ambiguous. The CDR3 totals 14 residues. CDR1 is MNHNS, CDR2 SASEGT, per germline. V lost 2 bases and J lost 5, with 12 bases in between. CDR3 region: CASSEWARRETQYF. DNA for the CDR3: TGTGCCAGCAGTGAATGGGCCCGACGGGAGACCCAGTACTTC.

As regards this clone: A read error may produce the germline difference seen at one junction end. The genes are TRBV19 and TRBJ2-4; the match to TRBD2 covers 10 bases. CDR1 is LNHDA, CDR2 SQIVND, per germline (reference sequence). The CDR3 length is 15 residues. The CDR3 DNA reads as TGTGCCAGTAGTCCGTCCAGCGGGGGGGCCCTGCTTCCGAGCTTC. This gives the protein CASSPSSGGALLPSF.

The chain employs TRBV5-4 and TRBJ1-1; 7 bases fit TRBD1. The trim removed 5 bases at V and 8 bases at J, leaving 15 bases unmatched. The germline V gene encodes CDR1 SGHNT and CDR2 YYREEE (reference sequence). CDR3 size: 15 residues. The chain's CDR3 is CASRVTKLGTAEAFF. CDR3 DNA sequence: TGTGCCAGCAGGGTGACAAAGCTCGGGACAGCCGAAGCTTTCTTT.

This clone was counted a single time. The chain is built from TRBV19 and TRBJ1-3; perhaps TRBD1 as D (5 bases). In germline, CDR1 is LNHDA, CDR2 SQIVND (reference sequence). The CDR3 is made up of 15 amino acids. V was pared by 8 bases and J by 0 bases, with 14 bases between. CDR3 coding DNA: TGTGCCAGTGCCTCGGGGGACGGCTCTGGAAACACCATATATTTT. Its translation is CASASGDGSGNTIYF.

This chain links TRBV5-4 with TRBJ2-2; 7 nucleotides match TRBD1. V shed 0 bases, J shed 6 bases, and the junction held 5 bases outside the gene matches. Looked up from germline, CDR1 is SGHNT and CDR2 is YYREEE (reference sequence). The CDR3 is 15 residues long. DNA of the CDR3: TGTGCCAGCAGCTTGGCCAGGGGGTCGCCCGGGGAGCTGTTTTTT. Translating gives CASSLARGSPGELFF.

The rearrangement links TRBV11-2 to TRBJ2-7; 8 bases fit TRBD1. Germline lookup yields CDR1 SGHAT and CDR2 FQNNGV. Trimming took 5 bases from V and 0 from J; bases not matched to a gene: 9. This CDR3 spans 16 amino acids. Here the CDR3 DNA reads TGTGCCAGCAGCCTTACCGGGACAGGACCCTCCTACGAGCAGTACTTC. This translates into CASSLTGTGPSYEQYF.

The chain links TRBV4-2 to TRBJ2-2, with 7 nucleotides matching TRBD1. CDR1 and CDR2 from the germline V gene are LGHNA and YNFKEQ. The CDR3 totals 15 residues. V shed 1 base, J shed 3 bases, and the junction held 2 bases outside the gene matches. The DNA of the CDR3 is TGTGCCAGCAGCCAAGCCCAGGGGGACACCGGGGAGCTGTTTTTT. It specifies CASSQAQGDTGELFF.

This chain uses TRBV28 with TRBJ1-5; maybe TRBD1 (6 bases). Per the germline V gene, CDR1 is MDHEN and CDR2 is SYDVKM. V shed 2 bases and J shed 10 bases, with 12 bases lying between them. The CDR3 has 13 amino acids. CDR3 sequence reads: CASSLAGANPQHF. CDR3 coding DNA: TGTGCCAGCAGTTTAGCAGGGGCAAACCCCCAGCATTTT.

This chain joins TRBV21-1 and TRBJ2-4; the D call TRBD2 from the table was never checked on the DNA. TRBV21-1 is recorded as a pseudogene. This CDR3 is 15 amino acids long. This CDR3 reads CASSYAEEAKNIQYF. CDR3 nucleotides: TGTGCCAGCAGCTACGCCGAGGAAGCCAAAAACATTCAGTACTTC.

J is TRBJ1-5 and V is TRBV7-2; D might be TRBD1 (5 bases). V lost 5 bases to trimming and J lost 1 base, with 9 bases between them. The CDR3 covers 14 residues. From germline, CDR1 is SGHTA and CDR2 FQGNSA. The CDR3 sequence: CASSPGGSNQPQHF. The CDR3 nucleotides read TGTGCCAGCAGCCCTGGGGGGAGCAATCAGCCCCAGCATTTT.

V gene TRBV19 combines with J gene TRBJ2-7, with D perhaps matching TRBD1 (5 bases). Germline loops: CDR1 LNHDA, CDR2 SQIVND (reference sequence). Trimming stripped 3 bases from V and 6 bases from J, with 15 bases between. This CDR3 comprises 14 residues. The CDR3 here is CASSIAGLFSEQYF. The CDR3 nucleotides are TGTGCCAGTAGTATTGCAGGGCTTTTCTCCGAGCAGTACTTC.

This chain connects TRBV7-9 to TRBJ1-2; D not certain. V lost 1 base and J 2 bases, leaving 8 bases between the germline ends. The V gene's germline CDR1 is SEHNR and CDR2 FQNEAQ (reference sequence). This CDR3 contains 14 residues. The CDR3 here is CASSLDTVNYGYTF. As DNA, the CDR3 is TGTGCCAGCAGCTTAGATACAGTGAACTATGGCTACACCTTC.

V and J are TRBV9 and TRBJ1-2, with D possibly TRBD1 on 5 matching bases. The CDR3 runs to 14 residues. V shed 0 bases and J shed 2 bases, with 8 bases lying between them. Germline V gene data show CDR1 as SGDLS and CDR2 as YYNGEE. CDR3 loop: CASSVGGRNYGYTF. The CDR3 coding sequence is TGTGCCAGCAGCGTAGGGGGGAGGAACTATGGCTACACCTTC.

This clone was recorded only once. The V gene is TRBV10-3, the J gene TRBJ1-6; D uncertain. The germline V and J ends were trimmed by 6 bases and 5 bases, with 14 bases remaining between them. The germline gives CDR1 ENHRY, CDR2 SYGVKD. The CDR3 is 15 amino acids. CDR3 residues: CAIRSRDLDNSPLHF. DNA for the CDR3: TGTGCCATCAGATCGAGGGATCTTGATAATTCACCCCTCCACTTT.

The gene calls are TRBV7-2 and TRBJ1-2; D might be TRBD1 (6 bases). CDR3 length equals 15 residues. V was cut by 0 bases and J by 7 bases, with 15 bases left in between. Germline V gives CDR1 SGHTA, CDR2 FQGNSA. CDR3 sequence reads: CASSLATGSNSGYTF. The CDR3 DNA reads TGTGCCAGCAGCTTAGCCACAGGGTCGAATAGTGGCTACACCTTC.

This clone was observed once. This chain joins TRBV29-1 and TRBJ1-1; 7 bases match TRBD1. J lost 1 base, V lost 0 bases, and 8 bases had no gene match. The CDR3 totals 16 residues. The V gene's germline CDR1 is SQVTM and CDR2 ANQGSEA. CDR3 sequence (DNA): TGCAGCGTTGAAGATCGACTCGGGACAGCGAACACTGAAGCTTTCTTT. Protein: CSVEDRLGTANTEAFF.

This clone turned up a few times. The rearrangement joins TRBV5-1 to TRBJ1-1; 7 nucleotides agree with TRBD1. CDR3 length: 13 amino acids. V lost 9 bases and J lost 1; bases outside the gene matches: 6. Germline CDR1 is SGHRS and CDR2 is YFSETQ. In DNA, the CDR3 is TGCGCCACCCAGGGGGACACGAACACTGAAGCTTTCTTT. Protein: CATQGDTNTEAFF.

The chain links TRBV6-6 to TRBJ1-2; perhaps TRBD1 as D (5 bases). The length of the CDR3 is 14 residues. V was cut by 7 bases and J by 7 bases, with 19 bases left in between. CDR1 is MNHNY and CDR2 is SVGAGI in the germline V gene (reference sequence). CDR3 amino acids: CASKLGTAGGGYTF. In DNA, the CDR3 is TGTGCCAGCAAACTAGGGACCGCCGGGGGTGGCTACACCTTC.

J is TRBJ2-7 and V is TRBV2, with TRBD1 as a possible D gene (6 bases). Between the trimmed V and J ends, which lost 4 bases and 7 bases, there was a span of 14 bases. The germline CDR1 and CDR2 sequences are SNHLY and FYNNEI. The length of the CDR3 is 13 residues. The CDR3 spells CASSGQGRREQYF. CDR3 nucleotides: TGTGCCAGCAGTGGTCAGGGGCGACGGGAGCAGTACTTC.

This clone was picked up one time. The chain is built from TRBV30 and TRBJ2-6; possible D gene TRBD2, 6 bases. V was trimmed by 0 bases and J by 0 bases, leaving 15 bases between them. CDR1 and CDR2 (germline): GTSNPN, SVGIG (reference sequence). This CDR3 is built from 18 residues. The CDR3 is CAWSVISGSSSGANVLTF. The CDR3, as DNA: TGTGCCTGGAGTGTGATAAGCGGGTCAAGCTCTGGGGCCAACGTCCTGACTTTC.

This chain joins TRBV19 and TRBJ1-5; 7 bases agree with TRBD1. Germline assignment: CDR1 LNHDA and CDR2 SQIVND (reference sequence). The CDR3 is 16 amino acids. Losses at the gene ends were 6 bases for V and 4 bases for J; bases not matched to a gene: 12. CDR3 DNA: TGTGCCAGTAGGTGGACAGGCGCCCGGCAAAATCAGCCCCAGCATTTT. This translates into CASRWTGARQNQPQHF.